The clone carrying this T cell receptor beta chain has more than one count but fewer than ten. The target antigen is unknown. The data originate from a study of T cells in Graves' hyperthyroidism and ophthalmopathy. Overall study: Blood from the periphery was taken at initial diagnosis, before any treatment. Study results and limitations: Ophthalmopathy got predicted by the model a median approximately 6 months before its onset.

Diagnosis rested on symptoms, serum thyroxine and TRAb, thyroid ultrasound, and orbital computed tomography. RNA transcripts served as the template for amplifying TCR beta CDR3 regions. During a first-round RT-PCR of the TCR CDR3, the HTBI primer set was used. TCRdb reprocessed the multiplex PCR reads via MiXCR and lists one record per CDR3 protein. The table lists roughly 630,000 distinct CDR3 sequences, roughly 14% of them singletons. With 0 bases removed from V and 1 base from J, the gap between germline ends came to 6 bases. This CDR3 spans 15 amino acids. CDR1 and CDR2 from the germline V gene are MGHRA and YSYEKL.

The sequenced sample consisted of blood. The chain employs TRBV4-1 and TRBJ2-2; D gene unclear. The sequence was collected from a woman aged 25-40 years with Graves' hyperthyroidism. The CDR3: CASSQDGGNTGELFF. CDR3 DNA: TGCGCCAGCAGCCAAGATGGTGGGAACACCGGGGAGCTGTTTTTT.